A single sample gave rise to the 14 T cell receptor beta chains below, sequenced in a study of T cells in Graves' hyperthyroidism and ophthalmopathy. The source material, RNA transcripts, was used to amplify TCR beta CDR3 regions. TCR CDR3 regions were first amplified by RT-PCR with HTBI primers. TCRdb reprocessed the multiplex PCR reads with MiXCR, giving one entry per CDR3 protein. The sample records about 420,000 distinct CDR3 sequences, approximately 14% being singletons. The sequenced sample was blood. The receptors stem from a woman between 18 and 29 years old with Graves' hyperthyroidism.

This clonotype was counted between two and nine times. The J gene is TRBJ2-6, the V gene TRBV7-9; 10 nucleotides align to TRBD2. The junction had 6 bases not matched to a gene; V was cut back by 4 bases and J by 0 bases. The CDR3 covers 18 residues. Germline V gene data show CDR1 as SEHNR and CDR2 as FQNEAQ (reference sequence). CDR3 residues: CASSWRTSGTSGANVLTF. Here the CDR3 DNA reads TGTGCCAGCAGCTGGAGGACTAGCGGAACCTCTGGGGCCAACGTCCTGACTTTC.

The chain uses TRBV12-5 and TRBJ2-5; TRBD2 aligns across 8 bases. J lost 7 bases, V lost 0 bases, and 10 bases had no gene match. Germline loops: CDR1 LGHNT, CDR2 FRNRAP. CDR3 size: 16 residues. The CDR3 DNA follows: TGTGCTAGTGGTTTGGTACGAGCGGGGGCGGGGGGGACCCAGTACTTC. Translated: CASGLVRAGAGGTQYF. Full variable domain (missing parts from reference TRBV12-5 and TRBJ2-5): DARVTQTPRHKVTEMGQEVTMRCQPILGHNTVFWYRQTMMQGLELLAYFRNRAPLDDSGMPKDRFSAEMPDATLATLKIQPSEPRDSAVYFCASGLVRAGAGGTQYFGPGTRLLVL.

This clonotype was seen at least ten times. V and J are TRBV6-1 and TRBJ2-7, with D hard to call. V lost 0 bases, J lost 6 bases, and 3 bases lay in between. Germline V gene lookup returns CDR1 MNHNS and CDR2 SASEGT. The CDR3 runs to 11 residues. Here the CDR3 DNA reads TGTGCCAGCAGTGAAGCAGCCGAGCAGTACTTC. This codes for CASSEAAEQYF.

This clonotype was seen more than once but under ten times. The chain uses TRBV25-1 and TRBJ2-5; 7 bases are a match to TRBD2. Losses at the gene ends were 1 base for V and 4 bases for J; bases not matched to a gene: 0. The CDR3 is made up of 13 amino acids. Germline V gene sequence: CDR1 MGHDK, CDR2 SYGVNS. The CDR3 region has the DNA TGTGCCAGCAGTGAATGGGAGGGAGAGACCCAGTACTTC. Translation gives CASSEWEGETQYF. The full variable domain, in which reference TRBV25-1 and TRBJ2-5 provide the parts outside the CDR3, is EADIYQTPRYLVIGTGKKITLECSQTMGHDKMYWYQQDPGMELHLIHYSYGVNSTEKGDLSSESTVSRIRTEHFPLTLESARPSHTSQYLCASSEWEGETQYFGPGTRLLVL.

This clonotype was seen at least ten times. The rearrangement links TRBV7-9 to TRBJ1-3; D is possibly TRBD1 (6 bases). The length of the CDR3 is 15 residues. V lost 5 bases and J 7 bases, leaving 18 bases between the germline ends. Per germline, CDR1 SEHNR and CDR2 FQNEAQ (reference sequence). Here the CDR3 reads CASSPSGQEGNTIYF. CDR3 DNA: TGTGCCAGCAGCCCATCGGGACAAGAAGGGAACACCATATATTTT.

This sequence joins TRBV19 and TRBJ1-5, with D possibly TRBD1 on 5 matching bases. Trimming cost V 5 bases and J 3 bases, with 14 bases left between them. This CDR3 has 15 residues. CDR1 and CDR2 (germline): LNHDA, SQIVND (reference sequence). CDR3 residues: CASSAGQALNQPQHF. Here the CDR3 DNA reads TGTGCCAGTAGTGCAGGACAAGCCCTCAATCAGCCCCAGCATTTT.

This clonotype was found many times. This chain uses TRBV7-9 with TRBJ1-1; possible D gene TRBD1, 6 bases. CDR1 and CDR2 from the germline V gene are SEHNR and FQNEAQ (reference sequence). V lost 7 bases to trimming and J lost 7 bases, with 16 bases between them. The CDR3 is made up of 13 amino acids. The CDR3 DNA is TGTGCCAGCACCGTAGGGGGTTCCGGTGAAGCTTTCTTT. Protein: CASTVGGSGEAFF.

This clonotype has ten or more counts. The chain links TRBV7-9 to TRBJ1-1, with D uncertain. CDR3 size: 14 residues. V was shortened by 5 bases and J by 3 bases, with 13 bases between the two germline ends. The V gene's germline CDR1 is SEHNR and CDR2 FQNEAQ (reference sequence). CDR3 loop: CASSPWMVDTEAFF. The CDR3 DNA follows: TGTGCCAGCAGCCCATGGATGGTGGACACTGAAGCTTTCTTT. Full variable domain (outside the CDR3, taken from reference TRBV7-9 and TRBJ1-1): DTGVSQNPRHKITKRGQNVTFRCDPISEHNRLYWYRQTLGQGPEFLTYFQNEAQLEKSRLLSDRFSAERPKGSFSTLEIQRTEQGDSAMYLCASSPWMVDTEAFFGQGTRLTVV.

In this sample, this clonotype turned up many times. The chain couples TRBV18 to TRBJ1-1; tentative D call: TRBD1 (5 bases). Trimming cost V 2 bases and J 3 bases, with 19 bases left between them. CDR3 length equals 17 residues. Germline values: CDR1 KGHSH, CDR2 LQKENI. CDR3 sequence (DNA): TGTGCCAGCTCACCAATTATAATGGGACTCAAGGACACTGAAGCTTTCTTT. It is translated as CASSPIIMGLKDTEAFF.

In this sample, this clonotype turned up many times. The genes are TRBV20-1 and TRBJ2-3; D may be TRBD1 (6 bases). CDR1 is DFQATT, CDR2 SNEGSKA, per germline (reference sequence). This CDR3 is built from 14 residues. V gave up 0 bases and J gave up 6 bases, with 13 bases separating them. The CDR3 DNA follows: TGCAGTGCTAGAGAGGGGACATCTAAGGATACGCAGTATTTT. It specifies CSAREGTSKDTQYF.

This clonotype appeared many times. The CDR3 here is CSARVGVGYGYTF. The DNA for the CDR3 is TGCAGTGCTAGAGTGGGGGTAGGGTATGGCTACACCTTC. V and J are TRBV20-1 and TRBJ1-2; D is possibly TRBD1 (5 bases). Trimming shortened V by 1 base and J by 5 bases, and 11 bases separated the two germline ends. Germline CDR1 DFQATT, CDR2 SNEGSKA (reference sequence). The CDR3 covers 13 residues.

This clonotype was picked up many times. V is TRBV5-6 and J is TRBJ2-7; 7 nucleotides line up with TRBD1. The CDR3 is 16 residues long. The V and J ends lost 4 bases and 0 bases, in that order; junction bases with no gene match: 10. The germline V gene has CDR1 SGHDT and CDR2 YYEEEE. The CDR3 DNA reads TGTGCCAGCAGCCTGAACGGACAGGTCAGCTCCTACGAGCAGTACTTC. As protein: CASSLNGQVSSYEQYF.

This clonotype appeared many times. This chain links TRBV10-1 with TRBJ2-7; 9 bases line up with TRBD1. Germline loops: CDR1 WNHNN, CDR2 SYGVQD (reference sequence). The CDR3 extends over 16 amino acids. The V and J ends lost 5 bases and 0 bases, in that order; junction bases with no gene match: 8. The DNA for the CDR3 is TGCGCCAGCAGTACCGACCGGGACAGGGCCTCCTACGAGCAGTACTTC. Amino acids: CASSTDRDRASYEQYF.

This clonotype has at least ten counts. The V and J genes are TRBV29-1 and TRBJ1-2, with TRBD1 as a possible D gene (5 bases). V shed 5 bases and J shed 4 bases, with 14 bases lying between them. In germline, CDR1 is SQVTM, CDR2 ANQGSEA. This CDR3 is 13 amino acids long. The CDR3 DNA sequence: TGCAGCGTTAAGGGGAGCAGTAGCTATGGCTACACCTTC. It specifies CSVKGSSSYGYTF.